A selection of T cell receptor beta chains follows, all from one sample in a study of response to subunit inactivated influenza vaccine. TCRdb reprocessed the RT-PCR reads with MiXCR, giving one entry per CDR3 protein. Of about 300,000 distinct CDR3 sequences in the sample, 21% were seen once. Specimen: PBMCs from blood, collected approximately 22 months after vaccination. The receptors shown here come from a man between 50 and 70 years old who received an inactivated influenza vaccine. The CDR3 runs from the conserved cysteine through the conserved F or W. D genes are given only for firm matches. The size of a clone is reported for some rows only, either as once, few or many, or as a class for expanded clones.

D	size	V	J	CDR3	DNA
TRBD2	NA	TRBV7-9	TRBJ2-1	CASSPPLAGSLYNEEFF	TGTGCCAGCAGCCCCCCCCTAGCGGGCTCCCTCTACAATGAGGAGTTCTTC
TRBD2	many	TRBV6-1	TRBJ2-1	CASSTGTSGSNEQFF	TGTGCCAGCAGTACCGGGACTAGCGGGAGCAATGAGCAGTTCTTC
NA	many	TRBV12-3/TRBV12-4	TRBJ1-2	CASSLTGLEGMATF	TGTGCCAGCAGTTTAACGGGACTGGAGGGAATGGCTACCTTC
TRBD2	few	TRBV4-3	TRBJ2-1	CASSQERLAVYNEQFF	TGCGCCAGCAGCCAGGAAAGACTAGCGGTTTACAATGAGCAGTTCTTC
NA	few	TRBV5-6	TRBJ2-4	CASSPSRENIQYF	TGTGCCAGCAGCCCCTCGAGAGAAAACATTCAGTACTTC
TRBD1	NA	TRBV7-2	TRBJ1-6	CASSQGVYNSPLHF	TGTGCCAGCAGCCAGGGGGTCTATAATTCACCCCTCCACTTT
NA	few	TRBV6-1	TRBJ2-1	CASSRPRGYEQFF	TGTGCCAGCAGTAGACCCAGAGGATATGAGCAGTTCTTC
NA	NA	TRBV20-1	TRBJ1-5	CSAIDGNQPQHF	TGCAGTGCCATAGACGGCAATCAGCCCCAGCATTTT
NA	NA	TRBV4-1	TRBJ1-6	CASSQAPLGPLHF	TGCGCCAGCAGCCAAGCCCCCCTAGGTCCCCTCCACTTT
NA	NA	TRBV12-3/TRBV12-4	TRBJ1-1	CASTELQGTTEAFF	TGTGCCAGCACCGAACTCCAGGGGACCACTGAAGCTTTCTTT
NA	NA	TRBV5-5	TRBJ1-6	CASSFGRSNSPLHF	TGTGCCAGCAGCTTTGGACGGAGTAATTCACCCCTCCACTTT
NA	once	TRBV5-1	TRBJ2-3	CASSKGDGDTQYF	TGCGCCAGCAGCAAGGGAGACGGGGATACGCAGTATTTT
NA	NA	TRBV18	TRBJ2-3	CASSPPVFAPSTDTQYF	TGTGCCAGCTCACCACCGGTTTTTGCACCGAGCACAGATACGCAGTATTTT
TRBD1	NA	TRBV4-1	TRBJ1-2	CASSQPSRDRSYGYTF	TGCGCCAGCAGCCAACCCAGTCGGGACAGGAGCTATGGCTACACCTTC
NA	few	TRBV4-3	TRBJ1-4	CASSQYRATNEKLFF	TGCGCCAGCAGCCAATACAGAGCAACTAATGAAAAACTGTTTTTT
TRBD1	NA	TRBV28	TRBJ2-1	CASSFIPGQGEFGSSYNEQFF	TGTGCCAGCAGTTTTATCCCTGGACAGGGAGAATTTGGGAGCTCCTACAATGAGCAGTTCTTC
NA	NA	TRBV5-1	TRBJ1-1	CASSFVTGLNTEAFF	TGCGCCAGCAGCTTTGTCACAGGGCTGAACACTGAAGCTTTCTTT
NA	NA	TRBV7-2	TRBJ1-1	CASSPRHYTEAFF	TGTGCCAGCAGCCCTCGACACTACACTGAAGCTTTCTTT
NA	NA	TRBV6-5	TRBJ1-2	CASSYSNQGGGYTF	TGTGCCAGCAGTTACTCGAACCAGGGTGGTGGCTACACCTTC
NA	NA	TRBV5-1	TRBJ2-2	CASSSLLTGDTGELFF	TGCGCCAGCAGCTCTTTGCTCACGGGTGACACCGGGGAGCTGTTTTTT
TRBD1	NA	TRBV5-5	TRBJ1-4	CASTLQGASEKLFF	TGTGCCAGCACCTTACAGGGGGCGAGTGAAAAACTGTTTTTT
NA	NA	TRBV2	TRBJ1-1	CASSTGGGTTEAFF	TGTGCCAGCAGTACCGGGGGGGGGACCACTGAAGCTTTCTTT
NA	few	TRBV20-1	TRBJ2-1	CSARDRGNSYNEQFF	TGCAGTGCTAGAGACCGCGGAAACTCCTACAATGAGCAGTTCTTC
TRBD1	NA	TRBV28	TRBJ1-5	CASRPGQGEAQPQHF	TGTGCCAGCAGACCGGGACAGGGGGAAGCTCAGCCCCAGCATTTT
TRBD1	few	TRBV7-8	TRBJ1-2	CASSFGTANYGYTF	TGTGCCAGCAGCTTCGGGACAGCTAACTATGGCTACACCTTC
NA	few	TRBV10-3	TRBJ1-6	CAISEAAVNSPLHF	TGTGCCATCAGTGAGGCGGCAGTAAATTCACCCCTCCACTTT
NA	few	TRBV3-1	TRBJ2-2	CASSQDTPRNTGELFF	TGTGCCAGCAGCCAAGATACTCCTAGGAACACCGGGGAGCTGTTTTTT
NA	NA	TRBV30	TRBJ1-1	CAWSTGPLGTEAFF	TGTGCCTGGAGTACGGGTCCTCTCGGCACTGAAGCTTTCTTT
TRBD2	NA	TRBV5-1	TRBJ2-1	CASSLIVGGPSNEQFF	TGCGCCAGCAGCTTGATAGTGGGAGGGCCCTCTAATGAGCAGTTCTTC
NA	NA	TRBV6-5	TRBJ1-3	CASSYDSSSGNTIYF	TGTGCCAGCAGTTACGACAGCTCGTCTGGAAACACCATATATTTT
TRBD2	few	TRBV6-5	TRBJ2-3	CASSYSFTSGGPGTQYF	TGTGCCAGCAGTTACTCGTTCACTAGCGGGGGCCCCGGTACGCAGTATTTT
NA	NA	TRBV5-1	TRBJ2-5	CASSLERGQETQYF	TGCGCCAGCAGCTTGGAAAGGGGCCAAGAGACCCAGTACTTC
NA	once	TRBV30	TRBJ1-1	CAWSLADYTEAFF	TGTGCCTGGAGTCTAGCGGATTACACTGAAGCTTTCTTT
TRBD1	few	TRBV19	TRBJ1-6	CASSMATGGVRARSSPLHF	TGTGCCAGTAGTATGGCGACAGGGGGCGTTCGAGCCCGAAGTTCACCCCTCCACTTT
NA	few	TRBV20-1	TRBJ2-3	CSARDLSAPYTDTQYF	TGCAGTGCTAGAGATCTATCCGCCCCGTACACAGATACGCAGTATTTT
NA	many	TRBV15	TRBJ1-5	CATSRDGGHSNQPQHF	TGTGCCACCAGCCGAGACGGGGGCCATAGCAATCAGCCCCAGCATTTT
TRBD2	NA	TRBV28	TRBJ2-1	CASSPPGLAGHNEQFF	TGTGCCAGCAGTCCGCCGGGACTAGCGGGCCACAATGAGCAGTTCTTC
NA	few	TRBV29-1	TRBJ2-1	CSGGQKYNEQFF	TGCAGCGGTGGACAGAAGTACAATGAGCAGTTCTTC
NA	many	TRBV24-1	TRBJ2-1	CATSDLAFGGDNEQFF	TGTGCCACCAGTGATTTGGCTTTTGGAGGAGACAATGAGCAGTTCTTC
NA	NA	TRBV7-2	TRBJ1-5	CASSLWGNTEQPQHF	TGTGCCAGCAGCTTATGGGGGAACACGGAACAGCCCCAGCATTTT
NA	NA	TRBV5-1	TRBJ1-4	CASSLGLSTNEKLFF	TGCGCCAGCAGCCTAGGACTGTCAACTAATGAAAAACTGTTTTTT
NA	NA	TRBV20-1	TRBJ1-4	CSARVLQGGEKLFF	TGCAGTGCTAGAGTTCTCCAGGGTGGTGAAAAACTGTTTTTT
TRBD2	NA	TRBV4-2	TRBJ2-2	CASSQARTSGRAAGELFF	TGTGCCAGCAGCCAAGCAAGGACTAGCGGGAGGGCCGCCGGGGAGCTGTTTTTT
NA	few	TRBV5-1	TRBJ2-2	CASSLAEDSLAGTGELFF	TGCGCCAGCAGCTTGGCTGAGGACAGTCTAGCCGGGACCGGGGAGCTGTTTTTT